The entry below describes one T cell receptor beta chain. This record comes from a study of response to subunit inactivated influenza vaccine. One entry per CDR3 protein results from TCRdb running MiXCR on the RT-PCR reads. The sample contains about 540,000 distinct CDR3 sequences, under 30% of which appear only once. The ends lost 0 bases at V and 2 bases at J; junction bases unmatched: 2. The CDR3 has 15 amino acids. Germline lookup yields CDR1 MGHRA and CDR2 YSYEKL. The sample was also linked to a second study, of T cells expressing NK-cell markers. That source reports: The cDNA for TCR beta came from 5'RACE template switching with UMIs. The same clonotypes also predominated in the CD3+CD56-NKG2C+ fraction of several donors.

The receptor's source is a middle-aged man who received an inactivated influenza vaccine. This sample comprised CD4+ T cells sorted from PBMCs, obtained 11 to 12 days after vaccination. The chain has TRBV4-1 and TRBJ2-7; 9 bases fit TRBD2. CDR3 nucleotides: TGCGCCAGCAGCCAAGATCGGACTAGCGCCTACGAGCAGTACTTC. Translation: CASSQDRTSAYEQYF.